A single sample gave rise to the 4 T cell receptor beta chains below, sequenced in a study of tumor and adjacent non-tumor tissue in lung cancer. No cell sorting was done before RNA was extracted from the tissue. TCRbeta libraries were built with three rounds of nested PCR, modified from ARM-PCR. TCRdb re-analysed the multiplex PCR reads in MiXCR, keeping a single row per CDR3 protein. Of around 210,000 distinct CDR3 sequences in the sample, 70% to 75% were seen once. The sample consisted of lung tumor tissue. The receptors were gathered from a man aged 60-69 years with non-small cell lung cancer.

A remark on this clonotype: One end of the junction does not line up with germline, which may come from a read error. CDR3 nucleotides: TGTGCCAGCAGTTTATATAAGTACGAGCAACACTTC. Its translation: CASSLYKYEQHF. V usage is TRBV12-3 or TRBV12-4 and J usage is TRBJ2-7, with D unclear. The CDR3 spans 12 residues.

This clonotype was observed a single time. Germline is not matched at one junction end, which may reflect a read error. The chain has TRBV14 and TRBJ2-3; 13 bases are shared with TRBD2. The CDR3 extends over 16 amino acids. Germline V gene data show CDR1 as SGHDN and CDR2 as FVKESK. The CDR3 loop reads CASSQGLAGGVGMQDF. CDR3 DNA: TGTGCCAGCAGCCAAGGACTAGCGGGGGGAGTGGGGATGCAGGATTTT. Full variable domain (missing parts from reference TRBV14 and TRBJ2-3): EAGVTQFPSHSVIEKGQTVTLRCDPISGHDNLYWYRRVMGKEIKFLLHFVKESKQDESGMPNNRFLAERTGGTYSTLKVQPAELEDSGVYFCASSQGLAGGVGMQDFGPGTRLTVL.

As to this clonotype: Since a much larger clone is just one base distant, this may be a read error. The chain is built from TRBV20-1 and TRBJ1-1; D unresolved. The CDR3 runs to 11 residues. The germline CDR1 and CDR2 sequences are DFQATT and SNEGSKA (reference sequence). The CDR3 DNA sequence: TGCAATGCTGGAGTTAACACTGAAGCTTTCTTT. It is translated as CNAGVNTEAFF.

The CDR3 region has the DNA TGTGCCAGCAGCCCTTCTTGGCAGGCGGTATATGAGCAGTTCTTC. Translating it yields CASSPSWQAVYEQFF. The genes are TRBV11-3 and TRBJ2-1; D is ambiguous. Germline CDR1 SGHNT, CDR2 YENEEA. This CDR3 is 15 amino acids long. The ends were cut back, 5 bases at V and 8 bases at J, with 19 bases in the middle. The full variable domain, in which reference TRBV11-3 and TRBJ2-1 provide the parts outside the CDR3, is EAGVVQSPRYKIIEKKQPVAFWCNPISGHNTLYWYLQNLGQGPELLIRYENEEAVDDSQLPKDRFSAERLKGVDSTLKIQPAELGDSAVYLCASSPSWQAVYEQFFGPGTRLTVL.